These 3 T cell receptor beta chains share one sample of origin, sequenced in a study of identical twins. Each CDR3 protein is one row after TCRdb ran MiXCR on the 5' RACE reads. The sample carries 1.5 million to 2 million distinct CDR3 sequences, about 31% recorded once. The sequencing sample was made of cord blood. The source is a newborn girl in good health.

About this clonotype itself: A junction end diverges from the germline sequence, so it may reflect a read error. The chain has TRBV20-1 and TRBJ2-7; 13 bases line up with TRBD2. CDR3 length: 15 residues. The germline CDR1 and CDR2 sequences are DFQATT and SNEGSKA (reference sequence). The CDR3: CGARTSGGRAAEQYF. DNA for the CDR3: TGCGGTGCTAGGACTAGCGGGGGACGGGCGGCCGAGCAGTACTTC.

The gene calls are TRBV14 and TRBJ2-7; D not resolved. The CDR3 contains 18 residues. Trimming removed 4 bases from V and 7 bases from J, with 29 bases in between. Germline loops: CDR1 SGHDN, CDR2 FVKESK. This CDR3 reads CASSRVASHRVSYNEQYF. The CDR3 nucleotides are TGTGCCAGCAGCCGCGTAGCCTCCCATCGGGTCTCCTACAATGAGCAGTACTTC.

Note on this clonotype: Compared with germline, one end of the junction differs, possibly owing to a read error. The V call is TRBV29-1, the J call TRBJ1-2; maybe TRBD1 (5 bases). The CDR3 spans 15 residues. The germline CDR1 and CDR2 sequences are SQVTM and ANQGSEA. The CDR3 is CSVDVIAPSGYDYTF. The DNA for the CDR3 is TGCAGCGTTGATGTGATTGCCCCCTCAGGGTATGACTACACCTTC.